What follows are 14 T cell receptor beta chains derived from one specimen sequenced in a study of Ad26.COV2.S vaccination and SARS-CoV-2 variants. Profiled with immunoSEQ multiplex PCR; TCRdb holds only in-frame clones, not every one. The repertoire includes around 500,000 clones, roughly nine tenths of them detected once, and roughly 1.7% sits in the top ten. Indicated treatment: some 20 received Ad26.COV2.S at low or high dose, single or two shots; 5 received placebo; per-sample allocation not given. Sampling occurred on day 63 after the first vaccine or placebo injection. The sample in question was peripheral blood, obtained in a trial of Ad26.COV2.S vaccine versus placebo. The receptors stem from a person between 18 and 59 years old who received the Ad26.COV2.S COVID-19 vaccine or a placebo.

This sequence joins TRBV24-1 and TRBJ1-2, with D perhaps matching TRBD1 (6 bases). CDR1 is KGHDR and CDR2 is SFDVKD in the germline V gene. V was pared by 0 bases and J by 11 bases, with 9 bases between. The CDR3 spans 12 residues. The CDR3 region is CATSDLGGLYTF. As DNA, the CDR3 is TGTGCCACCAGTGATTTGGGGGGGCTGTACACCTTC.

The J gene is TRBJ1-2, the V gene TRBV5-1; TRBD1 agrees at 8 bases. The CDR3 contains 14 residues. In germline, CDR1 is SGHRS, CDR2 YFSETQ. J lost 2 bases, V lost 0 bases, and 0 bases had no gene match. The CDR3 bases are TGCGCCAGCAGCTTGGACAGGGGGAACTATGGCTACACCTTC. Protein product: CASSLDRGNYGYTF.

The CDR3 loop is CASSSDRTGAYTDTQYF. The CDR3 DNA is TGTGCCAGCAGTTCGGATCGGACAGGGGCCTACACAGATACGCAGTATTTT. The chain recombines TRBV27 with TRBJ2-3; 9 bases map to TRBD1. The CDR3 extends over 17 amino acids. V trimming: 4 bases; J trimming: 2 bases; junction bases outside the gene matches: 10. From germline, CDR1 is MNHEY and CDR2 SMNVEV (reference sequence).

V gene TRBV6-1 combines with J gene TRBJ1-2; TRBD1 might be the D (6 bases). The germline gives CDR1 MNHNS, CDR2 SASEGT. V was pared by 3 bases and J by 4 bases, with 15 bases between. The CDR3 totals 15 residues. CDR3 DNA sequence: TGTGCCAGCAGTGAGATAGGACAGTGGGCCTATGGCTACACCTTC. It yields the protein CASSEIGQWAYGYTF.

This clone appeared once. The V and J genes are TRBV27 and TRBJ2-7; D call uncertain. This CDR3 region has 14 residues. Germline loops: CDR1 MNHEY, CDR2 SMNVEV (reference sequence). Trimming pared 0 bases from V and 7 bases from J, leaving 13 bases between. CDR3 DNA sequence: TGTGCCAGCAGTTTATCTCTCACTGCGTCTGAGCAGTACTTC. It codes for CASSLSLTASEQYF.

The gene calls are TRBV24-1 and TRBJ2-7; a possible D gene is TRBD1 (6 bases). Trimming stripped 6 bases from V and 1 base from J, with 12 bases between. The CDR3 is 14 residues long. Germline CDR1 KGHDR, CDR2 SFDVKD. CDR3 nucleotide sequence: TGTGCCACCAGTTCGGGACAAATATCCTACGAGCAGTACTTC. Amino acid sequence: CATSSGQISYEQYF.

The rearrangement uses TRBV28 and TRBJ2-7; 7 bases map to TRBD2. Trimming at V came to 9 bases and at J to 6 bases, leaving 5 bases not matched to a gene. CDR3 length: 11 amino acids. CDR1 and CDR2 (germline): MDHEN, SYDVKM. CDR3 sequence reads: CASRAGREQYF. For the CDR3, the DNA is TGTGCCAGTAGAGCGGGACGCGAGCAGTACTTC.

V is TRBV15 and J is TRBJ2-1; D possibly matches TRBD1 or TRBD2 (5 bases each). This CDR3 spans 15 amino acids. Germline assignment: CDR1 LNHNV and CDR2 YYDKDF (reference sequence). Trimming took off 5 bases at V and 9 bases at J, with 20 bases between the two ends. CDR3 region: CATSGTPSSSGEQFF. CDR3 nucleotides: TGTGCCACCAGCGGGACCCCTTCGAGTAGTGGTGAGCAGTTCTTC.

This clone appeared a single time. V is TRBV18 and J is TRBJ2-2, with TRBD1 identical over 8 bases. The germline V gene encodes CDR1 KGHSH and CDR2 LQKENI. J lost 0 bases, V lost 5 bases, and 8 bases had no gene match. The CDR3 covers 17 residues. CDR3 protein: CASSMRTGSSNTGELFF. For the CDR3, the DNA is TGTGCCAGCTCAATGCGGACAGGGTCCTCGAACACCGGGGAGCTGTTTTTT.

The chain joins TRBV5-1 to TRBJ1-3; D is ambiguous. Germline CDR1 reads SGHRS; CDR2 reads YFSETQ. The V end was cut by 1 base, the J end by 0 bases, with 5 bases between. This CDR3 has 14 amino acids. This chain's CDR3 is CASSLTFSGNTIYF. The CDR3 DNA sequence: TGCGCCAGCAGCTTGACTTTCTCTGGAAACACCATATATTTT. The full variable domain, rest sourced from reference TRBV5-1 and TRBJ1-3, is KAGVTQTPRYLIKTRGQQVTLSCSPISGHRSVSWYQQTPGQGLQFLFEYFSETQRNKGNFPGRFSGRQFSNSRSEMNVSTLELGDSALYLCASSLTFSGNTIYFGEGSWLTVV.

The V call is TRBV15, the J call TRBJ2-7; 9 positions agree with TRBD2. CDR3 length: 16 residues. The germline V gene has CDR1 LNHNV and CDR2 YYDKDF (reference sequence). V shed 4 bases, J shed 7 bases, and the junction held 14 bases outside the gene matches. The CDR3 DNA reads as TGTGCCACCAGCAAAAGCCAAGCGGGAGGCGTGTATGAGCAGTACTTC. It yields the protein CATSKSQAGGVYEQYF.

V and J are TRBV6-2 or TRBV6-3 and TRBJ1-2; D ambiguous. The CDR3 is made up of 15 amino acids. Trimming removed 2 bases at V and 3 bases at J, with 13 bases between. CDR1 and CDR2 (germline): MNHEY, SVGEGT. CDR3 DNA: TGTGCCAGCAGTTACATCAGCCAGAGCTACTATGGCTACACCTTC. Translation: CASSYISQSYYGYTF.

About this clone itself: The junction and the germline gene differ at one end; a read error may be behind it. This chain connects TRBV6-2 or TRBV6-3 to TRBJ2-7; possibly TRBD1 or TRBD2 for D (5 bases each). The CDR3 has 15 residues. Germline CDR1 is MNHEY and CDR2 is SVGEGT. CDR3: CASSYSGTTSSEQYF. The CDR3 region has the DNA TGTGCCAGCAGTTACTCTGGGACCACCTCCTCCGAGCAGTACTTC.

The J gene is TRBJ1-2, the V gene TRBV15, with 7 bases identical to TRBD1. CDR1 is LNHNV, CDR2 YYDKDF, per germline (reference sequence). CDR3 length: 13 amino acids. V dropped 6 bases and J dropped 4; count of bases not matched to a gene: 5. The CDR3 reads CATRATGVYGYTF. CDR3 nucleotide sequence: TGTGCCACCAGAGCTACAGGGGTCTATGGCTACACCTTC.